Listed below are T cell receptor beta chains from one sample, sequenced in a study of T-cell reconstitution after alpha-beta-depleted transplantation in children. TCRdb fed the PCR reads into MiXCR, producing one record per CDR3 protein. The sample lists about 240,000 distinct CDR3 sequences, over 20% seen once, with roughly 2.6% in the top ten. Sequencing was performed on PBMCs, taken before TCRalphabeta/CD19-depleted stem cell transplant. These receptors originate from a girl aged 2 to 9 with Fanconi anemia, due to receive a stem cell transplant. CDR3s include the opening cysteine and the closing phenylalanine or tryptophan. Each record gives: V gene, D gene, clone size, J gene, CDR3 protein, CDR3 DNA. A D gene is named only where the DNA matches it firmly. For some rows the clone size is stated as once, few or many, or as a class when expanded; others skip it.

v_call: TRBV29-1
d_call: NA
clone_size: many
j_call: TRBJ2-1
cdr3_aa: CSVGQSDYNEQFF
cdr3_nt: TGCAGCGTTGGGCAGTCTGACTACAATGAGCAGTTCTTC

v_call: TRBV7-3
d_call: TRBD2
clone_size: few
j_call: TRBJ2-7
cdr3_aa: CASSLGSGRGMGEQYF
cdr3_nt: TGTGCCAGCAGCTTGGGAAGCGGGAGAGGTATGGGCGAGCAGTACTTC

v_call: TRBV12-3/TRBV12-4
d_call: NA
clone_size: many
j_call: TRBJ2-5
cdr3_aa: CAITRGGVGQLETQYF
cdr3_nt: TGTGCCATTACGAGAGGAGGCGTGGGGCAGTTGGAGACCCAGTACTTC

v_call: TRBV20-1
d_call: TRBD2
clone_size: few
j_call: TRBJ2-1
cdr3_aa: CSASAGAYYNEQFF
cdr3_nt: TGCAGTGCTAGTGCGGGAGCCTACTACAATGAGCAGTTCTTC

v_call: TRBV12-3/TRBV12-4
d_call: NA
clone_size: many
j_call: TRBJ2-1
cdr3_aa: CASNSQDRPNNEQFF
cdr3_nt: TGTGCCAGCAATTCGCAAGACAGGCCCAACAATGAGCAGTTCTTC

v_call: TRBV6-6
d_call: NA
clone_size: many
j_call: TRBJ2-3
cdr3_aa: CASTGLTDTQYF
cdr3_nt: TGTGCCAGTACAGGCCTCACAGATACGCAGTATTTT

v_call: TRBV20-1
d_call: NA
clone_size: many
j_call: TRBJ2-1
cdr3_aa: CSARDLPGDIDNEQFF
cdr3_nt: TGCAGTGCTAGAGATCTACCAGGAGACATCGACAATGAGCAGTTCTTC

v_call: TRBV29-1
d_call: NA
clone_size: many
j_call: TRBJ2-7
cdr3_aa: CSVEDKGAYEQYF
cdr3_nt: TGCAGCGTTGAAGACAAGGGAGCGTACGAGCAGTACTTC

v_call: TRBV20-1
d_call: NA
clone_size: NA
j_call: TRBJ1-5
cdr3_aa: CSARDRNVRPQHF
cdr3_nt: TGCAGTGCTAGAGATAGGAATGTGCGGCCCCAGCATTTT

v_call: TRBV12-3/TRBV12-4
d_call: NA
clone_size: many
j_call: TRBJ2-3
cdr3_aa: CASSLAGAADTQYF
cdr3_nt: TGTGCCAGCAGTTTAGCGGGAGCGGCAGATACGCAGTATTTT

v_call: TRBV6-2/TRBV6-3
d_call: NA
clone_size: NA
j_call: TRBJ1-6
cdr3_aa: CASSYSPTSYNSPLHF
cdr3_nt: TGTGCCAGCAGTTACTCTCCTACCTCCTATAATTCACCCCTCCACTTT

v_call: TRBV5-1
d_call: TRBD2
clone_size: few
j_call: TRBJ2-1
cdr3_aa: CASSLFSSGSPYNEQFF
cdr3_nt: TGCGCCAGCAGCTTGTTCTCTAGCGGGAGCCCTTACAATGAGCAGTTCTTC

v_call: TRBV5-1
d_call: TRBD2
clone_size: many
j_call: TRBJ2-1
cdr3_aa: CASSLALADNEQFF
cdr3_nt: TGCGCCAGCAGCTTGGCGCTAGCGGACAATGAGCAGTTCTTC

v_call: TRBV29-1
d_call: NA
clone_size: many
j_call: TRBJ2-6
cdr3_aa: CSAGDSGANVLTF
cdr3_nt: TGCAGCGCTGGAGACTCTGGGGCCAACGTCCTGACTTTC

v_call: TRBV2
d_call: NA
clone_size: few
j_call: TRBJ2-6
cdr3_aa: CANHQPIFSGANVLTF
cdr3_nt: TGTGCCAACCATCAACCCATTTTCTCTGGGGCCAACGTCCTGACTTTC

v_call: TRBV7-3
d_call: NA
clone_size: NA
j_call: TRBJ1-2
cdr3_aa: CASSFRDGGGYTF
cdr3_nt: TGTGCCAGCAGCTTCAGGGATGGCGGTGGCTACACCTTC

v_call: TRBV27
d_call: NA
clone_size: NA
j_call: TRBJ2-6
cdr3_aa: CASSLWSVSGANVLTF
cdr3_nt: TGTGCCAGCAGTTTATGGTCTGTTTCTGGGGCCAACGTCCTGACTTTC

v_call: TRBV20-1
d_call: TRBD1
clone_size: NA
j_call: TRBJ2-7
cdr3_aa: CSASFPGGSYEQYF
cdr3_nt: TGCAGTGCTAGCTTCCCAGGGGGCTCCTACGAGCAGTACTTC